The TCR beta chain under discussion was sequenced for a study of T cells after yellow fever vaccination. Whole-study results and caveats: Most primary-vaccination clones recurred post-booster (around 95% CD4, about 87% CD8). Highly abundant clonotypes carried over from the bulk population could end up in FACS-sorted repertoires as contaminants.

Germline V gene sequence: CDR1 SEHNR, CDR2 FQNEAQ (reference sequence). V shed 1 base, J shed 1 base, and the junction held 8 bases outside the gene matches. CDR3 length equals 17 residues. TCRdb reanalysed the 5' RACE reads using MiXCR and keeps one entry per CDR3 protein. The table has around 590,000 distinct CDR3 sequences, over 9% seen once; the top ten hold 15%. About this clonotype itself: What it binds is not known.

The material sequenced was PBMCs, taken on the day of the yellow fever booster vaccination. The rearrangement links TRBV7-9 to TRBJ2-3; 7 bases map to TRBD2. This sequence was found in a man aged 25 to 45 who received the YFV17D yellow fever vaccine. The CDR3: CASSLEDAGAGTDTQYF. CDR3 in DNA: TGTGCCAGCAGCTTAGAGGACGCGGGAGCGGGCACAGATACGCAGTATTTT.